The rows below give T cell receptor beta chains drawn from one sample of a study of cytomegalovirus exposure and HLA in healthy donors. Clones were read by immunoSEQ multiplex PCR, and TCRdb kept only the in-frame ones, dropping some. Of some 140,000 clones in the sample, around 80% were seen once. The sample was PBMCs. Every receptor here comes from a woman between 18 and 30 years old in good health and CMV-seronegative. The conserved cysteine and the conserved F or W are not part of the CDR3 here.

>TRBV6-5|TRBJ1-2
ASRRTGSYGYT
>TRBV6-5|TRBJ2-1
ASSYSSSGSINEQF
>TRBV6-4|TRBJ2-2
ASRKNRDSGELF
>TRBV2|TRBJ2-2
ASSTSGTNTGELF
>TRBV6-5|TRBJ1-5
ASRPRQGTQPQH
>TRBV25-1|TRBJ1-5
ASRIIWESGQPQH
>TRBV15|TRBJ1-5
ATRDGSLQPQH
>TRBV27|TRBJ2-3
ASSFAGGARNTQY
>TRBV27|TRBJ2-7
ASSLSWTDSYEQY
>TRBV29-1|TRBJ1-2
SVRTTGNYGYT
>TRBV30|TRBJ2-1
AWSGLAGGYNEQF
>TRBV5-1|TRBJ1-1
ASSLTGGAADTEAF
>TRBV29-1|TRBJ2-1
SVDPMEGGTSGGDEQF
>TRBV9|TRBJ2-7
ASSVDEGGLSYEQY
>TRBV7-9|TRBJ2-1
ASSPRLAGIYNEQF
>TRBV25-1|TRBJ2-7
ASSERLRTSGTYEQY
>TRBV4-1|TRBJ2-1
ASSHRLAGGIGEQF
>TRBV5-4|TRBJ2-1
ASSTGSSEQF
>TRBV7-9|TRBJ2-2
ASSPKGGAGELF
>TRBV29-1|TRBJ1-4
SVQINRGEKLF
>TRBV10-1|TRBJ2-2
ASSEGVPGELF
>TRBV4-2|TRBJ2-1
ASSREAPGLAIYNEQF
>TRBV15|TRBJ2-3
ATSRGLGLAGTDTQY
>TRBV5-5|TRBJ2-7
ASSPGQGAQYEQY
>TRBV4-1|TRBJ1-2
ASSQVMFPGQDNCGYT
>TRBV2|TRBJ2-5
ASSDWTSQETQY
>TRBV5-4|TRBJ2-2
ASSWGLAGATGELF
>TRBV25-1|TRBJ2-1
ASSDGPGEDNEQF
>TRBV29-1|TRBJ1-2
SGSEDSYGYT
>TRBV7-8|TRBJ1-5
ASSLGTGNQPQH
>TRBV6-5|TRBJ2-3
ASSYSGSTDTQY
>TRBV7-8|TRBJ1-2
ASSPGTPNYGYT
>TRBV29-1|TRBJ1-2
SVAARLEGYGYT
>TRBV5-1|TRBJ1-1
ASSRTVQGNTEAF
>TRBV2|TRBJ2-3
ASSRDRRFTDTQY
>TRBV19|TRBJ2-1
ASSIFPSGRARSEQF
>TRBV5-1|TRBJ2-2
ASSLAEGGPSGELF
>TRBV30|TRBJ1-2
AWSVTGYGYT
>TRBV12-2|TRBJ2-1
ASRLESWASGRAETYNEQF
>TRBV6-1|TRBJ1-1
ASSEAGQGSTEAF
>TRBV7-6|TRBJ2-1
ASSLDGGMYNEQF
>TRBV11-2|TRBJ2-2
ASSFGRASGELF
>TRBV6-1|TRBJ1-1
ASTGSTEAF
>TRBV21-1|TRBJ2-1
ASSGGLAVRGHEQF
>TRBV30|TRBJ1-2
AWPEVRLNYGYT
>TRBV30|TRBJ2-1
AWTLRILANNEQF
>TRBV27|TRBJ2-5
ASSPVRTSGFETQY
>TRBV12-5|TRBJ2-4
ASGLVLVSGGENIQY
>TRBV27|TRBJ2-7
ASSSGSAYEQY
>TRBV5-1|TRBJ2-3
ASSSRVTDTQY